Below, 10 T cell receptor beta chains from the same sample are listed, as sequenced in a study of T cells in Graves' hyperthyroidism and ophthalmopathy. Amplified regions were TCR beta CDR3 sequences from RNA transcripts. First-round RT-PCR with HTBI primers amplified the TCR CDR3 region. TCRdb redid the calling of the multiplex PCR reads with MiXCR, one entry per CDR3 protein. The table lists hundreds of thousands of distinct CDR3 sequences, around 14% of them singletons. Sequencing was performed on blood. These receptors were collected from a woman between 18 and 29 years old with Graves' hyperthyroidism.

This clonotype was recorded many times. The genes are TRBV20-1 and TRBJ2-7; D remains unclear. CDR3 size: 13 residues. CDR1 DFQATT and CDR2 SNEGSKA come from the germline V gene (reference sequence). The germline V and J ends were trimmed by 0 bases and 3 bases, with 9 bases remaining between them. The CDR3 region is CSARDPDNYEQYF. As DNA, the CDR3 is TGCAGTGCTAGAGATCCTGACAACTACGAGCAGTACTTC.

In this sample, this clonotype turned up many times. CDR3 sequence reads: CASSSLDGNYGYTF. In DNA, the CDR3 is TGTGCCAGCAGTTCCCTGGACGGGAACTATGGCTACACCTTC. This chain joins TRBV12-3 or TRBV12-4 and TRBJ1-2; D unresolved. The CDR3 contains 14 residues. The V end was cut by 4 bases, the J end by 2 bases, with 11 bases between.

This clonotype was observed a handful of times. The CDR3, as DNA: TGTGCCAGCTCCCCGGTGGGTGACTTGGGGGACGAGCAGTACTTC. It translates to CASSPVGDLGDEQYF. The V gene is TRBV9, the J gene TRBJ2-7; D tentatively reads TRBD1 or TRBD2 (5 bases each). The V end was cut by 7 bases, the J end by 5 bases, with 22 bases between. This CDR3 spans 15 amino acids. Germline V gene sequence: CDR1 SGDLS, CDR2 YYNGEE.

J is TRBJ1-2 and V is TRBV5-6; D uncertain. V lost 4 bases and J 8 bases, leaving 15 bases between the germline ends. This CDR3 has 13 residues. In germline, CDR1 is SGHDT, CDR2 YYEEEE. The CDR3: CASSPGEGRGYTF. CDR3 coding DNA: TGTGCCAGCAGCCCCGGGGAGGGTAGGGGCTACACCTTC. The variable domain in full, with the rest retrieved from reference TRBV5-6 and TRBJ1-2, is DAGVTQSPTHLIKTRGQQVTLRCSPKSGHDTVSWYQQALGQGPQFIFQYYEEEERQRGNFPDRFSGHQFPNYSSELNVNALLLGDSALYLCASSPGEGRGYTFGSGTRLTVV.

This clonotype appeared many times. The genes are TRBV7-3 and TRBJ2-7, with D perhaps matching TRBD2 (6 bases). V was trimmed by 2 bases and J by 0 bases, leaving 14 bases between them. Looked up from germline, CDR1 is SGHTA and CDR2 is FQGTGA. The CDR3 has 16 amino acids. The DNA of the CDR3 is TGTGCCAGCAGCTTAGTCGGGGGTACGGGCTCCTACGAGCAGTACTTC. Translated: CASSLVGGTGSYEQYF.

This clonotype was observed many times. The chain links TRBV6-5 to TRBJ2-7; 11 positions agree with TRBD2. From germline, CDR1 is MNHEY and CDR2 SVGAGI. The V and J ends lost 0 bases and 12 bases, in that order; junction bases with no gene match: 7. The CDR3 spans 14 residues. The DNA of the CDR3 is TGTGCCAGCAGTTACTCCCCACTAGCGGGAGCTACGTACTTC. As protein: CASSYSPLAGATYF.

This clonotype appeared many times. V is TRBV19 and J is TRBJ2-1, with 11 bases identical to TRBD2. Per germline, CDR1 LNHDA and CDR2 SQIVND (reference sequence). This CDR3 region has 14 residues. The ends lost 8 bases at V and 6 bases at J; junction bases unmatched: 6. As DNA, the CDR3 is TGTGCCAGTGGGGCCCTAGCGGGAGGCAATGAGCAGTTCTTC. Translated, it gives CASGALAGGNEQFF.

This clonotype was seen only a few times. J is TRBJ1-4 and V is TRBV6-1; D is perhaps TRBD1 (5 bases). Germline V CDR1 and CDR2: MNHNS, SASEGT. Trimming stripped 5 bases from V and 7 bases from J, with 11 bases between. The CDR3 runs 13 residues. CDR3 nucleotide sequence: TGTGCCAGCAGTTATAGGGACCCTGAAAAACTGTTTTTT. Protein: CASSYRDPEKLFF.

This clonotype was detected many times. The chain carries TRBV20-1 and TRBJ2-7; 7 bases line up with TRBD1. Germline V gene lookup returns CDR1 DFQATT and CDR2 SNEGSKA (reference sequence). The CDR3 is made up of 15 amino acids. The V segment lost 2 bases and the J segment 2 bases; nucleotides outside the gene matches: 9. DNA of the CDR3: TGCAGTGCTAGACCTGTCGACAGGGAGCCCTACGAGCAGTACTTC. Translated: CSARPVDREPYEQYF.

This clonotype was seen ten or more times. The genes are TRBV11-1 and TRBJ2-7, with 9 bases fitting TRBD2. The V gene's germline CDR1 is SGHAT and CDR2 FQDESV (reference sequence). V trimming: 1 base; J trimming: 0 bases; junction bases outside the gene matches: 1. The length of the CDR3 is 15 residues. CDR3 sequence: CASSLGGRASYEQYF. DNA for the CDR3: TGTGCCAGCAGCTTAGGCGGGAGGGCCTCCTACGAGCAGTACTTC.